This T cell receptor beta chain was identified in a study of shared clonotypes between healthy human individuals. With regard to this clone: Antigen: not known. The identical CDR3 is also encoded by other nucleotide sequences in the sample.

The study, taken as a whole, reports: Even with large depth, rarefaction showed that sorted-subset sequencing was incomplete.

An even split of each subset's genomic DNA across several immunoSEQ plates was performed. Only in-frame clones appear in the TCRdb table, and some are missing; sequencing was by immunoSEQ multiplex PCR. This repertoire shows approximately 2,300,000 clones, 85% to 95% found once; its top ten account for roughly 0.34%. CDR1 is MNHEY, CDR2 SMNVEV, per germline (reference sequence). V gave up 6 bases and J gave up 4 bases, with 6 bases separating them. This CDR3 is 12 amino acids long. The chain is built from TRBV27 and TRBJ2-2, with D uncertain. The sequence came from a man aged 18 to 30 in good health. Some clones in this sample may be carry-over from other donors' samples. Sequenced material: naive CD4+ T cells from PBMCs. Subset given: CD45RA+ positively selected. CDR3: CASSRTTGELFF. CDR3 sequence (DNA): TGTGCCAGCAGCCGCACCACCGGGGAGCTGTTTTTT.